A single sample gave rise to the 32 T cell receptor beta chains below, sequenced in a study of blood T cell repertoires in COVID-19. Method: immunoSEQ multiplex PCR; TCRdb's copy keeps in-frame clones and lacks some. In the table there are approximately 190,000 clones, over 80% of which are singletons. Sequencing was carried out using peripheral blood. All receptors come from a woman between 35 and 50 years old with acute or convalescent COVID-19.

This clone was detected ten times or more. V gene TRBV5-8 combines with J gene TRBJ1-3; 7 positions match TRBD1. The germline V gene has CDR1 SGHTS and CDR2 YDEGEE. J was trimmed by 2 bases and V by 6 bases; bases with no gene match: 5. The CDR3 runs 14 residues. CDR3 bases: TGTGCCAGCACCCTGACAGGGACTGGAAACACCATATATTTT. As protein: CASTLTGTGNTIYF. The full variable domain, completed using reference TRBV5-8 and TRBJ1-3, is EAGVTQSPTHLIKTRGQQATLRCSPISGHTSVYWYQQALGLGLQFLLWYDEGEERNRGNFPPRFSGRQFPNYSSELNVNALELEDSALYLCASTLTGTGNTIYFGEGSWLTVV.

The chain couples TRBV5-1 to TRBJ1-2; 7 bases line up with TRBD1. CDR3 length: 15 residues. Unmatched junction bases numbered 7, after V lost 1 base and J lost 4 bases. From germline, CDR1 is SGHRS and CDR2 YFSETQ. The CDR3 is CASSLFTGDPYGYTF. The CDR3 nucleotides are TGCGCCAGCAGCTTGTTTACAGGGGACCCCTATGGCTACACCTTC.

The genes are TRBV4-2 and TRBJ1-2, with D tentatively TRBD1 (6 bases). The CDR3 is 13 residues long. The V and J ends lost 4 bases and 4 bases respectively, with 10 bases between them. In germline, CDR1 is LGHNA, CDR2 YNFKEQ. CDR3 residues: CASSRGPPYGYTF. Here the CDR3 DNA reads TGTGCCAGCAGCCGGGGGCCTCCCTATGGCTACACCTTC.

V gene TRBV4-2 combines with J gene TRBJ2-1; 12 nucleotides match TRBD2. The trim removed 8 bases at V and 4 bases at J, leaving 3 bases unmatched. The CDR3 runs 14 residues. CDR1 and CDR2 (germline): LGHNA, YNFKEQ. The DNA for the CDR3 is TGTGCCAGCGGAGGACTAGCGGGGTACAATGAGCAGTTCTTC. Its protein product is CASGGLAGYNEQFF.

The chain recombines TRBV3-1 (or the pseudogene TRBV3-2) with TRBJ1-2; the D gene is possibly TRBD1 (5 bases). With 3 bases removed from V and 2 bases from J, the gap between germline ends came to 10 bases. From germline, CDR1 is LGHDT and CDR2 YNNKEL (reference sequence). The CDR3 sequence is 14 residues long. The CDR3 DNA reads TGTGCCAGCAGCCACACAGGTACCAACTATGGCTACACCTTC. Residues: CASSHTGTNYGYTF.

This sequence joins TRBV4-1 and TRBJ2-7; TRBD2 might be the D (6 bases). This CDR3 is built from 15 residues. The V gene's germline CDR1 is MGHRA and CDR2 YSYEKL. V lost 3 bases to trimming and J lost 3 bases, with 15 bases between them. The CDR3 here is CASSHGRLENYEQYF. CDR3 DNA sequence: TGCGCCAGCAGCCACGGAAGACTAGAAAACTACGAGCAGTACTTC.

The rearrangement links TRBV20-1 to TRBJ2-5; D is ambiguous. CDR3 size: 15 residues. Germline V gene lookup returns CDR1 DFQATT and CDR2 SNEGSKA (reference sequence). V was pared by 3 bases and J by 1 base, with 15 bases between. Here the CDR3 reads CSASRSVGGQETQYF. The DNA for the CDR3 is TGCAGTGCTAGTCGGTCCGTTGGCGGCCAAGAGACCCAGTACTTC.

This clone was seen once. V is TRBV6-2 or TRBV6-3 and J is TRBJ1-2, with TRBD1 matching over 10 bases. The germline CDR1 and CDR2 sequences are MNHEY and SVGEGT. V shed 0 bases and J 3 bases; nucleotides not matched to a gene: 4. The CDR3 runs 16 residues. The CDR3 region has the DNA TGTGCCAGCAGTTACTCCAGACAGGGGGCTTACTATGGCTACACCTTC. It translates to CASSYSRQGAYYGYTF.

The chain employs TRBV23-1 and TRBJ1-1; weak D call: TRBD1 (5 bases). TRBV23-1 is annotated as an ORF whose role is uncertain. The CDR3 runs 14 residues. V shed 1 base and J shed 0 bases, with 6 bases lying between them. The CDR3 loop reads CASSQLGVNTEAFF. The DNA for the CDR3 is TGCGCCAGCAGTCAATTAGGGGTGAACACTGAAGCTTTCTTT.

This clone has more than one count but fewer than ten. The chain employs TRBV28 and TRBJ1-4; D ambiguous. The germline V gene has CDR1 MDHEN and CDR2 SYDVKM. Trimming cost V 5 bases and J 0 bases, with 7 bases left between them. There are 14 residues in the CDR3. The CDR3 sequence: CASSPGATNEKLFF. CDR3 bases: TGTGCCAGCAGTCCCGGAGCAACTAATGAAAAACTGTTTTTT.

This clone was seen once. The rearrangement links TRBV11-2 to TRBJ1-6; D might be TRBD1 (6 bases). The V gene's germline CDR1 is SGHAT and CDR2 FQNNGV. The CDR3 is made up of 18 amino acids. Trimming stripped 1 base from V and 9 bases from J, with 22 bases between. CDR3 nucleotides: TGTGCCAGCAGCTTAGCCCCGACAGGATTCGGTCGCATTTCACCCCTCCACTTT. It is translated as CASSLAPTGFGRISPLHF.

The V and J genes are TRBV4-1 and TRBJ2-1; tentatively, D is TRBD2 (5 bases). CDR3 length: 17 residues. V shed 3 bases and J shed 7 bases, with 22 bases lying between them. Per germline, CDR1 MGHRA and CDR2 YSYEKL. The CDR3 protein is CASSQGSWEKFRNEQFF. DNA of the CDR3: TGCGCCAGCAGCCAGGGGAGTTGGGAGAAGTTTAGGAATGAGCAGTTCTTC.

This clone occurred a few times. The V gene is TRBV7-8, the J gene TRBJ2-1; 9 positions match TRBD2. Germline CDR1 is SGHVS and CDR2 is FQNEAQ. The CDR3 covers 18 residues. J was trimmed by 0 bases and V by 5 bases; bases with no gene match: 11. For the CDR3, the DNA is TGTGCCAGCAGCCGGAGGGCTAGCGGGGTAAGCTCCTACAATGAGCAGTTCTTC. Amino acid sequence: CASSRRASGVSSYNEQFF. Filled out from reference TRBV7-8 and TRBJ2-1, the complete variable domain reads GAGVSQSPRYKVAKRGQDVALRCDPISGHVSLFWYQQALGQGPEFLTYFQNEAQLDKSGLPSDRFFAERPEGSVSTLKIQRTQQEDSAVYLCASSRRASGVSSYNEQFFGPGTRLTVL.

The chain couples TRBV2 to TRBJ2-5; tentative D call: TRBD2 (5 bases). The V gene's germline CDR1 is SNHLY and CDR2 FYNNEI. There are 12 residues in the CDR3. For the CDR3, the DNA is TGTGCGAGGGCCTTGTACCAAGAGACCCAGTACTTC. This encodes CARALYQETQYF.

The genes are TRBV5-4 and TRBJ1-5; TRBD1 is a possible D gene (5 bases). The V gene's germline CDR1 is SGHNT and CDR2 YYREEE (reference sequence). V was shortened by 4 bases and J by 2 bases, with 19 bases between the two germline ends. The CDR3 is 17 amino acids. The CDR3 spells CASSNGGGYSGNQPQHF. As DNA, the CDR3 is TGTGCCAGCAGCAATGGCGGGGGGTATTCCGGCAATCAGCCCCAGCATTTT. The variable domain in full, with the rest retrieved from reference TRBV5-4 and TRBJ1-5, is ETGVTQSPTHLIKTRGQQVTLRCSSQSGHNTVSWYQQALGQGPQFIFQYYREEENGRGNFPPRFSGLQFPNYSSELNVNALELDDSALYLCASSNGGGYSGNQPQHFGDGTRLSIL.

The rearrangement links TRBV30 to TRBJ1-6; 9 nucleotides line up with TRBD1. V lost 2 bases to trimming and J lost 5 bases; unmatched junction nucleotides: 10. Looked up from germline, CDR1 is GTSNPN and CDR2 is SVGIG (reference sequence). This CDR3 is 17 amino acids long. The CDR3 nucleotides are TGTGCCTGGAGTTCTAAGGGGACAGGGAAAAATAATTCACCCCTCCACTTT. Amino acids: CAWSSKGTGKNNSPLHF.

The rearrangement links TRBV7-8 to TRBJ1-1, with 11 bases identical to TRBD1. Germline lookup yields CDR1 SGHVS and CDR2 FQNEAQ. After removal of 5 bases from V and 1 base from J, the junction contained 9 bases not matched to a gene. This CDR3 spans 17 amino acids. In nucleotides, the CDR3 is TGTGCCAGCAGCCCCGGACAGGGGGCCAGGAGGAACACTGAAGCTTTCTTT. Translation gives CASSPGQGARRNTEAFF.

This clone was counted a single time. CDR3 DNA: TGCGCCAGCAGCCAAGTGGGGGGGGGACGTGAAGCTTTCTTT. It encodes CASSQVGGGREAFF. V gene TRBV4-1 combines with J gene TRBJ1-1, with D possibly matching TRBD1 (5 bases). Germline V gives CDR1 MGHRA, CDR2 YSYEKL. This CDR3 is built from 14 residues. V was shortened by 1 base and J by 7 bases, with 13 bases between the two germline ends.

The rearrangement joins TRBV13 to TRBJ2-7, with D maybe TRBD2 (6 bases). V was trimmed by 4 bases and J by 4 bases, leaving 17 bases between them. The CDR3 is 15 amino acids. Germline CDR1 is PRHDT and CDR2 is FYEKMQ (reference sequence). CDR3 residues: CASSSGGAFTYEQYF. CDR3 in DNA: TGTGCCAGCAGCTCCGGGGGAGCTTTCACTTACGAGCAGTACTTC.

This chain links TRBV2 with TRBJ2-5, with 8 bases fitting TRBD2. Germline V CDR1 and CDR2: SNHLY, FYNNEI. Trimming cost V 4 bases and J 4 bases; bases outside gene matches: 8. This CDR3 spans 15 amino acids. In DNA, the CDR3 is TGTGCCAGCAGTGGTCCGGGGGGGCGAGGAGAGACCCAGTACTTC. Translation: CASSGPGGRGETQYF.

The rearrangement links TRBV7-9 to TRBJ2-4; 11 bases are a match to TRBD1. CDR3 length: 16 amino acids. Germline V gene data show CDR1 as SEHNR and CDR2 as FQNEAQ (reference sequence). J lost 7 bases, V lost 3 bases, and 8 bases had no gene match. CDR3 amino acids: CASSFATGTGGNIQYF. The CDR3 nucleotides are TGTGCCAGCAGCTTCGCCACCGGGACAGGGGGTAACATTCAGTACTTC.

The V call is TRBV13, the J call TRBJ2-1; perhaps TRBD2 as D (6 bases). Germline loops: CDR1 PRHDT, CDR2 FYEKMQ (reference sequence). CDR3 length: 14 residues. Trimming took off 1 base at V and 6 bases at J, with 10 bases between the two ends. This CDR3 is CASSLAASANEQFF. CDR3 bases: TGTGCCAGCAGCTTAGCGGCTAGCGCCAATGAGCAGTTCTTC.

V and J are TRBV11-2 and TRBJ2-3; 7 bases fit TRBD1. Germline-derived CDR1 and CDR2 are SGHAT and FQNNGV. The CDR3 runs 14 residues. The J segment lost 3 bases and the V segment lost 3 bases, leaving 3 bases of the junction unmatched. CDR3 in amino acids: CASSLGTATDTQYF. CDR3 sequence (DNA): TGTGCCAGCAGCTTGGGGACAGCGACAGATACGCAGTATTTT.

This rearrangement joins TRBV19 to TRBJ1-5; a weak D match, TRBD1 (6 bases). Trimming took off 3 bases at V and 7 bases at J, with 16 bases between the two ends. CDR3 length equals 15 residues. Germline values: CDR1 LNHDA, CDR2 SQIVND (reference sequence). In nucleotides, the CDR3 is TGTGCCAGTAGTATCAGCTGGGGGCATGACCAGCCCCAGCATTTT. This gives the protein CASSISWGHDQPQHF.

Written as DNA, the CDR3 is TGTGCCAGCAGTTACAGACAGGGGCCCGGAAACACCATATATTTT. Translating gives CASSYRQGPGNTIYF. The chain couples TRBV6-6 to TRBJ1-3; 8 bases match TRBD1. Germline V gene lookup returns CDR1 MNHNY and CDR2 SVGAGI (reference sequence). Trimming at V came to 2 bases and at J to 4 bases, leaving 4 bases not matched to a gene. CDR3 length equals 15 residues.

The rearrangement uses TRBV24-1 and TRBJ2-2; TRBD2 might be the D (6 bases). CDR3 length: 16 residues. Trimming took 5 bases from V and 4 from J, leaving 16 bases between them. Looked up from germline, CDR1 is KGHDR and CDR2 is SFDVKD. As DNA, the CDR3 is TGTGCCACCAGTGGCCCGGGGGAGCGGAGCACCGGGGAGCTGTTTTTT. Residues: CATSGPGERSTGELFF.

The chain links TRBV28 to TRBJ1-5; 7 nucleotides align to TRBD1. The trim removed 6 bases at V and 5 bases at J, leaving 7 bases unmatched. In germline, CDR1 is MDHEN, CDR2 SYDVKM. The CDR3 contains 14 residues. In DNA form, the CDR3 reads TGTGCCAGCAGCCAGGGGGACGTCTATCAGCCCCAGCATTTT. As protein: CASSQGDVYQPQHF. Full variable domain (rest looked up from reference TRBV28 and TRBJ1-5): DVKVTQSSRYLVKRTGEKVFLECVQDMDHENMFWYRQDPGLGLRLIYFSYDVKMKEKGDIPEGYSVSREKKERFSLILESASTNQTSMYLCASSQGDVYQPQHFGDGTRLSIL.

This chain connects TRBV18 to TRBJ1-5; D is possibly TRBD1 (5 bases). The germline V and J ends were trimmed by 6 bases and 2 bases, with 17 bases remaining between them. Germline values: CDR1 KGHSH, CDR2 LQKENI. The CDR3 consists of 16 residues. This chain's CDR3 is CASSLDGTQGNQPQHF. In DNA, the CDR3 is TGTGCCAGCTCGCTGGACGGGACTCAAGGCAATCAGCCCCAGCATTTT.

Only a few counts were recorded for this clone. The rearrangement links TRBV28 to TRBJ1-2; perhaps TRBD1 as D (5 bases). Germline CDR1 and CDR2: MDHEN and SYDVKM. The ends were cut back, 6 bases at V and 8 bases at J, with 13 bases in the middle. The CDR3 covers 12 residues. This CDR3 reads CASSPQGGGYTF. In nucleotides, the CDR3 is TGTGCCAGCAGCCCCCAGGGTGGGGGCTACACCTTC.

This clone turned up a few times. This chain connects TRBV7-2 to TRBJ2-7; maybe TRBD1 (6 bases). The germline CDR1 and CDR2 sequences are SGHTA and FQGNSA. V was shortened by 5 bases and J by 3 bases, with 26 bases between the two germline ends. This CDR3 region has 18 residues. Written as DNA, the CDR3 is TGTGCCAGCAGCCAACAGGGTTCTACCGCCCCAACTTACTACGAGCAGTACTTC. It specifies CASSQQGSTAPTYYEQYF. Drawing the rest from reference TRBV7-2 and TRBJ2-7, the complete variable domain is GAGVSQSPSNKVTEKGKDVELRCDPISGHTALYWYRQSLGQGLEFLIYFQGNSAPDKSGLPSDRFSAERTGGSVSTLTIQRTQQEDSAVYLCASSQQGSTAPTYYEQYFGPGTRLTVT.

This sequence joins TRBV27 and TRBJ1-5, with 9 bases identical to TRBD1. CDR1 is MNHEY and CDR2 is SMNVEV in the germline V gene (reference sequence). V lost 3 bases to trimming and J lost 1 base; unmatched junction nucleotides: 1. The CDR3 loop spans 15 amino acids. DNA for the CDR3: TGTGCCAGCAGTTTGACAGGGGGGAGCAATCAGCCCCAGCATTTT. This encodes CASSLTGGSNQPQHF.

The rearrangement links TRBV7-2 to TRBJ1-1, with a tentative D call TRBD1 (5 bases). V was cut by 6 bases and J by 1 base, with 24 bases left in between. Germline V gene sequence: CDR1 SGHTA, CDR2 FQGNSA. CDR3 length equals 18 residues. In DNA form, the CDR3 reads TGTGCCAGCAGACCAGTCCCCCTACGAGGCAGGGAGAACACTGAAGCTTTCTTT. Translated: CASRPVPLRGRENTEAFF.